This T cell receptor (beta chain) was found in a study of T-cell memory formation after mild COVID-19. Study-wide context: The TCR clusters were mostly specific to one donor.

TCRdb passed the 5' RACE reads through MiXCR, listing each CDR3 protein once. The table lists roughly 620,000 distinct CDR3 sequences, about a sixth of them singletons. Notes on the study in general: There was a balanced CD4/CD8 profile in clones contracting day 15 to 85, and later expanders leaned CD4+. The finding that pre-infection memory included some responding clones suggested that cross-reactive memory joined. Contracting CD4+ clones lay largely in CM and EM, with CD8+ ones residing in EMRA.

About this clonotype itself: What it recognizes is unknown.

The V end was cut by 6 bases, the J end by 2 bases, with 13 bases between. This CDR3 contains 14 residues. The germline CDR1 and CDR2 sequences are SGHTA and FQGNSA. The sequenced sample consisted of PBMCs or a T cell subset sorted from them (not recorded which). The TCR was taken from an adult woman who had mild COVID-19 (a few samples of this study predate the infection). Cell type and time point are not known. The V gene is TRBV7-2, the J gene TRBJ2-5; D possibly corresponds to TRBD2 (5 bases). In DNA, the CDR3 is TGTGCCAGCAGGGGAGCAGATAAACAAGAGACCCAGTACTTC. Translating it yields CASRGADKQETQYF.